This TCR beta chain was sequenced during a study of CD8+CD57+ T cells in acquired aplastic anemia. In the study overall: DNA recovered from sorted CD4+ and CD8+ cells had a mean of about 3.5 ug.

Genomic DNA, the template, was used for profiling of the TCR beta VDJ and CDR3. TCRdb re-called the reads through MiXCR, storing one row per CDR3 protein. The sample has roughly 180,000 distinct CDR3 sequences; 50% to 65% are singletons. Ten or more counts support this clonotype. Its specificity is not known. Individuals selected for sequencing had exhibited CD8+CD57+ cell expansion on flow cytometry. The length of the CDR3 is 11 residues. Germline CDR1 is SGDLS and CDR2 is YYNGEE. V lost 2 bases to trimming and J lost 8 bases, with 4 bases between them. Findings and limits, study-wide: Roughly 30 CD8+ CDR3 sequences occurred in both the patients and the controls.

This clonotype originated in a human donor with aplastic anemia. Material for sequencing was sorted CD4+, CD8+, or CD8+CD57+ T cells (not recorded which) from PBMCs. V and J are TRBV9 and TRBJ1-4; D not resolved. CDR3 amino acids: CASSVAEKLFF. DNA of the CDR3: TGTGCCAGCAGCGTCGCCGAAAAACTGTTTTTT.